The present entry profiles one T cell receptor beta chain with its context. Its antigen is currently not known. No base quality information exists; no much larger clone differs at one position. Reading the germline V gene gives CDR1 MGHDK and CDR2 SYGVNS. Reading from cysteine to phenylalanine, the CDR3 counts 14 amino acids. The kept DNA is CDR3 alone, 42 bases in frame from the first base. TCR CDR3 regions were amplified from genomic DNA by multiplex PCR using the deep immunoSEQ assay. For each cell subset, the extracted genomic DNA was distributed evenly across all wells of several immunoSEQ 96-well plates, and each plate served as one replicate. Each replicate PCR for sorted subsets received roughly 0.2 ug genomic DNA, equal to roughly 30,000 T cell genomes. The purified libraries were quantified using a Qubit 3.0 fluorometer, sized with a Bioanalyzer 2100, and then quantified again using the KAPA Library Quantification kit. Each immunoSEQ 96-well plate was sequenced on its own single-read 150-cycle Illumina NextSeq 550 flow cell. The original pipeline was this. Because the immunoSEQ output included only junctional sequences and no quality scores, the filtering could not be the same as the filtering used for full-length reads. Sequences were annotated with PyIR, a Python wrapper for IgBLAST v1.9, and V/J genes and CDR3 were assigned using IMGT germline references. Reads were filtered out if the reads had weak V/J assignments (E-value above 1e-6), no CDR3, stop codons, out-of-frame junctions, or ambiguous translated residues. V3J clonotypes were defined by identical inferred V gene, J gene, and CDR3 amino acid sequence. Percentage overlap between repertoires was computed as shared unique clonotypes divided by the size of the smaller repertoire. RTK rarefaction, the Chao1 estimator, and Recon v2.1 estimates of unobserved clonotypes were used to assess repertoire richness. Generation probabilities for all TCRbeta clonotypes obtained by the gDNA method from several donors were computed using OLGA. Sourced from immuneACCESS, this table was stored by TCRdb with only in-frame sequences that have V and J called. A share of the clones is absent; for the studies checked, an unresolved V gene accounts for under half, and the remainder has no known explanation. That table gives V, J and clone size, and the DNA gave D and trimming. Here the sample has roughly 520,000 clones; approximately 95% occur a single time. The ten largest make up about 0.067% of the sample.

The sample is drawn from a study of shared clonotypes between healthy human individuals (dated by TCRdb to 2020 to 2022). At the level of the whole study: A couple of women and a few men aged 18 to 49 years were included in the cohort. Per donor, leukapheresis produced somewhere between about 0.8 and 9 billion PBMCs. For each donor, CD4 naive and CD4 memory were each run on three plates, CD8 naive on two plates, and CD8 memory on one plate. To estimate repertoire size and how much clonotype sharing occurs between individuals, the study deeply sequenced the blood TCR repertoires of five healthy adults. To increase sequencing depth and limit assay-specific biases, different laboratories used diverse techniques to prepare libraries and sequence TCR repertoires.

Donors were healthy HIV-negative adults with no recently reported acute infections or vaccinations. Only Caucasian adults living in Nashville, Tennessee, USA were represented among the donors. CD4+ T cells were enriched through magnetic negative selection, after which naive cells were positively selected on CD45RA and the remaining negative fraction served as the memory subset. Blood was obtained by leukapheresis, after which PBMCs were separated by Ficoll-Histopaque density gradient centrifugation and cryopreserved in liquid nitrogen vapor phase. Purity and quantity of every magnetically sorted T cell population were checked by analytical flow cytometry. Each sorted fraction had its genomic DNA isolated and then quantified by UV absorbance on a Nanodrop 2000c. Study-level results and caveats: Sampling was restricted to blood, and TCR repertoires in tissue are likely to differ from TCR repertoires in blood. Compared with non-shared clonotypes, clonotypes shared by all four sorted-subset donors had higher generation probabilities. Naive subsets generally had larger estimated clonotype richness than memory subsets did. Even with the large sequencing depth, rarefaction of the sorted-subset datasets indicated that sequencing was incomplete. Pairwise subsampling led to the expectation that sequencing depth would affect the degree of clonotype sharing among donors. When several donors were compared, the shared fraction of clonotypes was approximately 5% for naive CD4, 3.5% to 4% for naive CD8, 2.3% for memory CD4, and approximately 0.4% for memory CD8. The small number of donors limited the genetic and exposure-history diversity represented.

This chain is built from TRBV25-1 and TRBJ2-5; the D gene cannot be named for sure. The J call may be faulty, since TRBJ2-7 better matches the DNA end. The source of this sequence is a woman under 40 in good health. The sample was naive CD4+ T cells sorted from blood. In the paper's terms, the cell subset or site label means: CD45RA+ positively selected. CDR3 loop: CASSSGGPSYEQYF. The nucleotide sequence is TGTGCCAGCAGCTCGGGCGGTCCTTCCTACGAGCAGTACTTC.